This is a list of T cell receptor beta chains from one sample in a study of OX40 agonist ivuxolimab in advanced cancers. Clones were sequenced by immunoSEQ multiplex PCR, and TCRdb holds only the in-frame ones, with some missing. The sample contains 43,000 or so clones, about 90% of which appear only once. The sample in question was CD4+ or CD8+ T cells sorted from blood, obtained in a trial of the OX40 agonist ivuxolimab. The source is an adult with an advanced solid tumor such as melanoma, head and neck, liver or kidney cancer. CDR3s include the opening cysteine and the closing phenylalanine or tryptophan. D genes are given only for firm matches. For some rows the clone size is stated as once, few or many, or as a class when expanded; others skip it.

v_call,j_call,clone_size,d_call,cdr3_length,cdr3_aa,cdr3_nt
TRBV6-5,TRBJ1-2,-,-,13,CASRLEANYGYTF,TGTGCCAGCAGACTCGAAGCTAACTATGGCTACACCTTC
TRBV6-6,TRBJ1-4,-,TRBD1,15,CASRPGQGANEKLFF,TGTGCCAGCAGGCCGGGACAGGGGGCTAATGAAAAACTGTTTTTT
TRBV7-3,TRBJ2-3,-,-,19,CASSSNPPGSPSRTDTQYF,TGTGCCAGCAGCTCAAACCCTCCGGGCTCCCCCTCGAGAACAGATACGCAGTATTTT
TRBV11-2,TRBJ2-1,-,TRBD2,15,CASSPQAGGNNEQFF,TGTGCCAGCAGCCCCCAAGCGGGGGGCAACAATGAGCAGTTCTTC
TRBV19,TRBJ1-3,-,-,16,CASSTRGRSSGNTIYF,TGTGCCAGTAGTACCAGGGGACGGTCCTCTGGAAACACCATATATTTT
TRBV30,TRBJ2-5,-,TRBD1,15,CAWSVTGRGRETQYF,TGTGCCTGGAGTGTAACCGGCAGGGGGCGAGAGACCCAGTACTTC
TRBV5-1,TRBJ1-4,-,TRBD1,15,CASSYDRAVGEKLFF,TGCGCCAGCAGCTACGACAGGGCAGTTGGAGAAAAACTGTTTTTT
TRBV5-6,TRBJ2-7,-,-,15,CASRTRQRSSYEQYF,TGTGCCAGCAGAACCAGACAGCGGAGCTCCTACGAGCAGTACTTC
TRBV15,TRBJ2-4,-,-,11,CATSTRYIQYF,TGTGCCACCAGCACCCGATACATTCAGTACTTC
TRBV19,TRBJ2-7,-,-,14,CASSIRQAVDEQYF,TGTGCCAGTAGTATTAGGCAGGCGGTGGACGAGCAGTACTTC
TRBV19,TRBJ1-4,-,-,14,CASSPTELYEKLFF,TGTGCCAGTAGTCCGACAGAACTTTATGAAAAACTGTTTTTT
TRBV10-3,TRBJ1-2,-,-,16,CAISPGVRKHHYGYTF,TGTGCCATCAGTCCGGGGGTCAGAAAACATCATTATGGCTACACCTTC
TRBV6-5,TRBJ2-2,-,-,14,CASSYGEGSGELFF,TGTGCCAGCAGTTACGGGGAAGGATCCGGGGAGCTGTTTTTT
TRBV6-6,TRBJ2-5,-,TRBD1,13,CASIRDSQETQYF,TGTGCCAGCATACGGGACAGCCAAGAGACCCAGTACTTC
TRBV5-4,TRBJ2-3,-,TRBD2,14,CASKSGVTEDTQYF,TGTGCCAGCAAGAGCGGGGTAACGGAAGATACGCAGTATTTT
TRBV19,TRBJ2-5,-,-,15,CASTEGRQGGQTQYF,TGTGCCAGTACTGAAGGGAGGCAGGGAGGTCAGACCCAGTACTTC
TRBV7-2,TRBJ1-1,-,-,15,CASSPTQRMNTEAFF,TGTGCCAGCAGCCCAACACAGAGGATGAACACTGAAGCTTTCTTT
TRBV10-2,TRBJ2-5,-,TRBD2,14,CASGLAGGRETQYF,TGCGCCAGCGGGTTAGCGGGGGGGCGGGAGACCCAGTACTTC
TRBV21-1,TRBJ2-7,-,-,14,CASRGRLFPTREYF,TGTGCCAGCAGGGGTAGACTCTTCCCGACGAGAGAGTACTTC
TRBV19,TRBJ2-4,-,-,15,CASSIDRAAKNIQYF,TGTGCCAGTAGTATAGATCGGGCGGCCAAAAACATTCAGTACTTC
TRBV6-4,TRBJ1-3,once,-,16,CASSSRTSSSGNTIYF,TGTGCCAGCAGTTCCCGGACATCTAGCTCTGGAAACACCATATATTTT
TRBV6-1,TRBJ1-1,-,-,14,CASSETRNGAEAFF,TGTGCCAGCAGTGAAACCCGTAACGGGGCTGAAGCTTTCTTT
TRBV5-4,TRBJ1-5,few,-,16,CASSLRGHDSNQPQHF,TGTGCCAGCAGCTTGCGGGGGCACGATAGCAATCAGCCCCAGCATTTT
TRBV9,TRBJ1-4,-,-,12,CASSGPGEKLFF,TGTGCCAGCAGCGGGCCGGGGGAAAAACTGTTTTTT
TRBV7-9,TRBJ2-5,-,TRBD1,13,CASSSDREETQYF,TGTGCCAGCAGCTCGGACAGGGAAGAGACCCAGTACTTC
TRBV28,TRBJ1-5,-,-,14,CASSPIGGDQPQHF,TGTGCCAGCAGTCCCATAGGGGGTGATCAGCCCCAGCATTTT
TRBV2,TRBJ1-6,-,TRBD1,15,CACSQGRGNNSPLHF,TGTGCCTGCTCACAGGGGAGAGGGAATAATTCACCCCTCCACTTT
TRBV4-2,TRBJ1-6,-,-,15,CASSQVDSYNSPLHF,TGTGCCAGCAGCCAAGTAGACAGTTATAATTCACCCCTCCACTTT
TRBV9,TRBJ2-7,-,TRBD2,13,CASSSGFSYEQYF,TGTGCCAGCAGTAGCGGGTTCTCCTACGAGCAGTACTTC
TRBV28,TRBJ2-3,-,TRBD1,15,CASRTGTAHTDTQYF,TGTGCCAGCAGAACCGGGACAGCTCACACAGATACGCAGTATTTT
TRBV6-1,TRBJ2-1,-,-,14,CASSRQGGYNEQFF,TGTGCCAGCAGTCGACAGGGAGGCTACAATGAGCAGTTCTTC
TRBV19,TRBJ2-5,-,TRBD2,15,CASSIGSGAPETQYF,TGTGCCAGTAGTATAGGTAGCGGGGCTCCGGAGACCCAGTACTTC
TRBV27,TRBJ1-1,-,-,12,CASSLLGSEAFF,TGTGCCAGCAGTTTGTTAGGGAGTGAAGCTTTCTTT
TRBV2,TRBJ2-6,-,-,15,CASSLRGSGANVLTF,TGTGCCAGCAGCCTCAGAGGCTCTGGGGCCAACGTCCTGACTTTC
TRBV19,TRBJ2-5,-,TRBD1,13,CASSRDRGETQYF,TGTGCCAGTAGTCGCGACAGGGGTGAGACCCAGTACTTC
TRBV6-1,TRBJ2-5,-,TRBD2,17,CASSGRTSGGAGETQYF,TGTGCCAGCAGTGGAAGGACTAGCGGGGGGGCCGGAGAGACCCAGTACTTC
TRBV19,TRBJ1-3,-,-,15,CASMVGGRSGNTIYF,TGTGCCAGTATGGTCGGGGGTCGATCTGGAAACACCATATATTTT
TRBV9,TRBJ2-5,-,-,15,CASSVGLDRGETQYF,TGTGCCAGCAGCGTAGGTCTAGACCGCGGGGAGACCCAGTACTTC
TRBV12-5,TRBJ2-3,few,-,10,CASTRETQYF,TGTGCTAGTACTAGGGAAACGCAGTATTTT
TRBV4-2,TRBJ1-2,-,-,15,CASSQDLAGNYGYTF,TGTGCCAGCAGCCAAGATCTGGCGGGGAACTATGGCTACACCTTC
TRBV7-9,TRBJ1-1,-,-,13,CASSQDGNTEAFF,TGTGCCAGCAGCCAAGACGGGAACACTGAAGCTTTCTTT
TRBV6-4,TRBJ1-6,-,-,13,CASSLRLDSPLHF,TGTGCCAGCAGTCTTCGCCTCGATTCACCCCTCCACTTT
TRBV2,TRBJ1-5,-,-,14,CASNAGGLNQPQHF,TGTGCCAGCAATGCGGGGGGCCTAAATCAGCCCCAGCATTTT
TRBV11-2,TRBJ1-1,-,-,12,CASRFGNTEAFF,TGTGCCAGCAGGTTCGGGAACACTGAAGCTTTCTTT
TRBV11-2,TRBJ2-7,few,TRBD2,14,CASSFAGEHYEQYF,TGTGCCAGCAGCTTCGCGGGAGAGCACTACGAGCAGTACTTC
TRBV1,TRBJ2-3,few,-,19,CTSSQGGPGRKGDTDTQYF,TGCACCAGCAGCCAAGGTGGCCCCGGGAGAAAGGGTGACACAGATACGCAGTATTTT
TRBV19,TRBJ2-7,-,TRBD2,14,CASILGGYYHEQYF,TGTGCCAGTATCCTGGGAGGGTACTACCACGAGCAGTACTTC
TRBV13,TRBJ1-2,-,-,14,CASSEAPRGAGYTF,TGTGCCAGCAGTGAAGCCCCCAGAGGGGCTGGCTACACCTTC
TRBV10-1,TRBJ2-3,-,-,14,CASSYGGVGDTQYF,TGCGCCAGCAGTTATGGAGGGGTCGGGGATACGCAGTATTTT
TRBV5-4,TRBJ2-1,-,TRBD2,16,CASSPRTSGSKSEQFF,TGTGCCAGCAGCCCGCGGACTAGCGGGAGCAAGAGTGAGCAGTTCTTC
TRBV2,TRBJ2-3,-,-,16,CASSEAGGRVTDTQYF,TGTGCCAGCAGTGAAGCGGGGGGAAGGGTCACAGATACGCAGTATTTT
TRBV6-6,TRBJ2-1,once,TRBD1,14,CASSRGQVPNEQFF,TGTGCCAGCAGCAGAGGACAGGTTCCCAATGAGCAGTTCTTC
TRBV7-9,TRBJ2-3,few,TRBD2,17,CASSSNFGLAISDTQYF,TGTGCCAGCAGCTCAAACTTCGGACTAGCAATATCAGATACGCAGTATTTT
TRBV6-6,TRBJ2-7,once,-,15,CASNSPSTVGYEQYF,TGTGCCAGCAACTCTCCATCGACGGTGGGCTACGAGCAGTACTTC